This T cell receptor (beta chain) is drawn from a study of Ad26.COV2.S vaccination and SARS-CoV-2 variants. Overall study context: The vaccine Ad26.COV2.S was put into the muscle once, or twice with 56 days between.

The CDR3 runs 16 residues. CDR1 is SGDLS and CDR2 is YYNGEE in the germline V gene. J was trimmed by 4 bases and V by 3 bases; bases with no gene match: 6. Generated by immunoSEQ multiplex PCR, the TCRdb table keeps only in-frame clones and is missing some. The sample carries 380,000 or so clones, 75% to 90% recorded once. Study-wide results and limits: Analytic work on TCR breadth and depth might have understated the full extent of total T cell responses.

Turning to this clone: Antigen specificity is unknown.

Treatment specified: roughly 19 received Ad26.COV2.S at low or high dose, single or two shots; 5 received placebo; per-sample allocation not given. Specimens were obtained on day 63 following the first vaccine or placebo injection. This chain joins TRBV9 and TRBJ2-1, with TRBD2 matching over 11 bases. Sequenced material: peripheral blood, taken in a trial of Ad26.COV2.S vaccine versus placebo. This receptor was taken from a person aged 18 to 65 who received the Ad26.COV2.S COVID-19 vaccine or a placebo. This CDR3 is CASSGPGLAVYNEQFF. The CDR3 coding sequence is TGTGCCAGCAGCGGGCCGGGACTAGCGGTATACAATGAGCAGTTCTTC.